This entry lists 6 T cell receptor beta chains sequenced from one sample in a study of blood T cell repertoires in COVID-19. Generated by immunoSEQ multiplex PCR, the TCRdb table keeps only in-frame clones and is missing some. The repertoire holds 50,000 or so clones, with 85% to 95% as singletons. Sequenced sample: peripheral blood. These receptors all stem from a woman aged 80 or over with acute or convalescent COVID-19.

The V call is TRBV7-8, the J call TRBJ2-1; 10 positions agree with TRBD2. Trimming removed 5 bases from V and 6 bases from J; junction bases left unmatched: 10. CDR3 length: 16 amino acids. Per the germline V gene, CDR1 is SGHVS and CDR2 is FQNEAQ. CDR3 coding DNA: TGTGCCAGCAGCCCGCAGGCGACTAGCGGGTTCAATGAGCAGTTCTTC. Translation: CASSPQATSGFNEQFF.

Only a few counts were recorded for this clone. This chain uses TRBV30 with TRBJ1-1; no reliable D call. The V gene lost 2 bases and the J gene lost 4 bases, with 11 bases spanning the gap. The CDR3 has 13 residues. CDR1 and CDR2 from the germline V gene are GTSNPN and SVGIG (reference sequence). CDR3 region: CAWSSSGSTEAFF. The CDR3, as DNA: TGTGCCTGGAGTTCTTCGGGGTCCACTGAAGCTTTCTTT.

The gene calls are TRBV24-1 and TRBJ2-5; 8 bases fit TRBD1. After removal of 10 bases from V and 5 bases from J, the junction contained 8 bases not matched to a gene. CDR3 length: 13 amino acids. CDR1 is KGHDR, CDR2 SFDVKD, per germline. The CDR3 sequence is CATGTGGTETQYF. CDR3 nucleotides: TGTGCCACGGGTACAGGGGGGACGGAGACCCAGTACTTC.

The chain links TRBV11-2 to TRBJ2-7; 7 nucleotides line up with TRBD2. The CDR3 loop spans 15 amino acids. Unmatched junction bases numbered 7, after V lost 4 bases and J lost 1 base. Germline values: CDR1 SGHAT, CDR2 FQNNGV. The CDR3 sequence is CASSSGLVPSYEQYF. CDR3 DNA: TGTGCCAGCAGCTCCGGACTAGTTCCTTCCTACGAGCAGTACTTC.

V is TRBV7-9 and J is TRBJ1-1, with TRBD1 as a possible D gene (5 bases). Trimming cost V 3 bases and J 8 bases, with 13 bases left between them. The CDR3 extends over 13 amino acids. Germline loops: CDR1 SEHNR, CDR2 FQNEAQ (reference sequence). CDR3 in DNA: TGTGCCAGCAGCTTTAGTGGGGCCTCGGAAGCTTTCTTT. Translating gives CASSFSGASEAFF.

This CDR3 is CASRPPGLQYNEQFF. Written as DNA, the CDR3 is TGTGCCAGCAGACCACCGGGACTACAATACAATGAGCAGTTCTTC. The chain has TRBV11-2 and TRBJ2-1; TRBD2 agrees at 7 bases. CDR1 and CDR2 (germline): SGHAT, FQNNGV. The CDR3 is made up of 15 amino acids. V dropped 6 bases and J dropped 4; count of bases not matched to a gene: 9.